This T cell receptor (beta chain) was profiled in a study of T cell responses to AZD1222 COVID-19 vaccine. Whole-study results and caveats: All repertoire sampling was performed exclusively after the peak T cell response. Donor demographics were predominantly white British with a female majority; clonal diversity may be underestimated.

The table lists this clone with a count of one. No antigen is known for it. Germline CDR1 and CDR2: SEHNR and FQNEAQ (reference sequence). The CDR3 is made up of 15 amino acids. V was clipped by 7 bases and J by 5 bases, with 15 bases between them. The protocol was immunoSEQ multiplex PCR, while the TCRdb copy is restricted to in-frame clones and leaves out a portion. The table has some 150,000 clones, around nine tenths seen once. This rearrangement joins TRBV7-9 to TRBJ1-6; D perhaps matches TRBD1 (6 bases). The receptor comes from an adult who had recovered from COVID-19. Source: peripheral blood, taken after recovery from COVID-19. DNA for the CDR3: TGTGCCAGCACCAATGAGGGGGGTAATAATTCACCCCTCCACTTT. This translates into CASTNEGGNNSPLHF.